This is a list of T cell receptor beta chains from one sample in a study of T cells in Graves' hyperthyroidism and ophthalmopathy. A single record per CDR3 protein comes from TCRdb applying MiXCR to the multiplex PCR reads. The sample shows 700,000 to 950,000 distinct CDR3 sequences, 30% to 40% of them seen only once. What was sequenced was blood. The receptors originated from a woman in her thirties or forties with Graves' hyperthyroidism. Each CDR3 is given with its conserved first and last residue. Fields, in order: J gene, V gene, D gene, clone size, CDR3 protein, CDR3 DNA. The D gene is left open where the match is weak. The size field is filled for only some rows; it gives once, few, many or a size class.

j_call: TRBJ1-1; v_call: TRBV10-3; d_call: NA; clone_size: many; cdr3_aa: CAITPDRNTEAFF; cdr3_nt: TGTGCCATCACCCCAGACAGGAACACTGAAGCTTTCTTT
j_call: TRBJ1-2; v_call: TRBV10-3; d_call: NA; clone_size: NA; cdr3_aa: CAISQLAGVYGYTF; cdr3_nt: TGTGCCATCAGTCAACTAGCGGGGGTCTATGGCTACACCTTC
j_call: TRBJ1-1; v_call: TRBV14; d_call: TRBD1; clone_size: few; cdr3_aa: CASSPARGQGAEAFF; cdr3_nt: TGTGCCAGCAGCCCTGCGAGGGGACAGGGGGCTGAAGCTTTCTTT
j_call: TRBJ1-1; v_call: TRBV6-5; d_call: TRBD1; clone_size: few; cdr3_aa: CASNPGQKNTEAFF; cdr3_nt: TGTGCCAGCAATCCGGGACAGAAGAACACTGAAGCTTTCTTT
j_call: TRBJ2-7; v_call: TRBV5-1; d_call: TRBD2; clone_size: few; cdr3_aa: CASSFGTSGRANEQYF; cdr3_nt: TGCGCCAGCAGCTTCGGGACTAGCGGGAGGGCCAACGAGCAGTACTTC
j_call: TRBJ1-6; v_call: TRBV7-8; d_call: TRBD1; clone_size: NA; cdr3_aa: CASSQSRGAGPPLHF; cdr3_nt: TGCGCCAGCAGCCAATCCAGGGGGGCCGGGCCACCCCTCCACTTC
j_call: TRBJ1-6; v_call: TRBV9; d_call: NA; clone_size: NA; cdr3_aa: CASSLQDVSSYNSPLHF; cdr3_nt: TGTGCCAGCAGCCTCCAAGACGTTAGCTCCTATAATTCACCCCTCCACTTT
j_call: TRBJ2-7; v_call: TRBV9; d_call: TRBD2; clone_size: few; cdr3_aa: CASSARTSGRDYEQYF; cdr3_nt: TGTGCCAGCAGCGCCCGGACTAGCGGGAGGGACTACGAGCAGTACTTC
j_call: TRBJ1-2; v_call: TRBV12-3/TRBV12-4; d_call: NA; clone_size: many; cdr3_aa: CASSLGGRDGYTF; cdr3_nt: TGTGCCAGCAGCTTAGGAGGGAGGGACGGCTACACCTTC
j_call: TRBJ2-7; v_call: TRBV7-2; d_call: TRBD2; clone_size: NA; cdr3_aa: CASSLAGGDRLYEQYF; cdr3_nt: TGTGCCAGCAGCTTGGCCGGGGGGGACCGGCTCTACGAGCAGTACTTC
j_call: TRBJ1-2; v_call: TRBV10-3; d_call: NA; clone_size: many; cdr3_aa: CAISGQPNYGYTF; cdr3_nt: TGTGCCATCAGTGGACAGCCTAACTATGGCTACACCTTC
j_call: TRBJ2-7; v_call: TRBV20-1; d_call: NA; clone_size: few; cdr3_aa: CSAKRAEGGLGLLYF; cdr3_nt: TGCAGTGCGAAACGCGCGGAGGGTGGGTTGGGCCTTCTGTACTTC
j_call: TRBJ2-7; v_call: TRBV7-9; d_call: NA; clone_size: NA; cdr3_aa: CASSIYLCSVEQGEKQYF; cdr3_nt: NA
j_call: TRBJ2-2; v_call: TRBV24-1; d_call: NA; clone_size: few; cdr3_aa: CATSDEGIANTGELFF; cdr3_nt: TGTGCCACCAGTGATGAGGGAATAGCGAACACCGGGGAGCTGTTTTTT
j_call: TRBJ1-1; v_call: TRBV6-5; d_call: NA; clone_size: many; cdr3_aa: CASSYRGMNTEAFF; cdr3_nt: TGTGCCAGCAGTTACAGGGGGATGAACACTGAAGCTTTCTTT
j_call: TRBJ1-6; v_call: TRBV5-1; d_call: TRBD1; clone_size: NA; cdr3_aa: CASSPDRVETSPLHF; cdr3_nt: TGCGCCAGCAGCCCGGACAGGGTAGAAACTTCACCCCTCCACTTT
j_call: TRBJ1-6; v_call: TRBV7-2; d_call: NA; clone_size: many; cdr3_aa: CASSFVVGYSPLHF; cdr3_nt: TGTGCCAGCAGCTTTGTGGTTGGTTATTCACCCCTCCACTTT
j_call: TRBJ2-5; v_call: TRBV7-8; d_call: NA; clone_size: many; cdr3_aa: CASSLGEGRRETQYF; cdr3_nt: TGTGCCAGCAGCTTGGGCGAGGGCAGACGGGAGACCCAGTACTTC
j_call: TRBJ2-5; v_call: TRBV7-9; d_call: TRBD2; clone_size: NA; cdr3_aa: CASSTTGLGQETQYF; cdr3_nt: TGTGCCAGCTCAACTACAGGACTAGGCCAAGAGACCCAGTACTTC
j_call: TRBJ2-2; v_call: TRBV9; d_call: TRBD1; clone_size: NA; cdr3_aa: CASSVGRRDRGWAGELFF; cdr3_nt: TGTGCCAGCAGCGTAGGCCGGAGGGACAGGGGTTGGGCCGGGGAGCTGTTTTTT
j_call: TRBJ1-4; v_call: TRBV29-1; d_call: NA; clone_size: many; cdr3_aa: CSVESGADEKLFF; cdr3_nt: TGCAGCGTTGAGTCAGGGGCAGACGAAAAACTGTTTTTT
j_call: TRBJ1-2; v_call: TRBV10-3; d_call: NA; clone_size: many; cdr3_aa: CAISESVPIGGYTF; cdr3_nt: TGTGCCATCAGTGAGTCGGTCCCCATTGGAGGCTACACCTTC
j_call: TRBJ2-2; v_call: TRBV4-3; d_call: TRBD2; clone_size: once; cdr3_aa: CASSSIPGGGPTGELFF; cdr3_nt: TGCGCCAGCAGCTCCATCCCTGGGGGAGGGCCCACCGGGGAGCTGTTTTTT
j_call: TRBJ2-2; v_call: TRBV6-6; d_call: TRBD1; clone_size: few; cdr3_aa: CASSLTGGNLGGELFF; cdr3_nt: TGTGCCAGCAGTTTGACAGGGGGAAACCTTGGCGGGGAGCTGTTTTTT
j_call: TRBJ2-2; v_call: TRBV7-9; d_call: NA; clone_size: many; cdr3_aa: CASSLLESGELFF; cdr3_nt: TGTGCCAGCAGCCTACTGGAATCCGGGGAGCTGTTTTTT
j_call: TRBJ2-5; v_call: TRBV29-1; d_call: NA; clone_size: many; cdr3_aa: CSVSPVQETQYF; cdr3_nt: TGCAGCGTATCCCCGGTCCAAGAGACCCAGTACTTC
j_call: TRBJ2-2; v_call: TRBV7-2; d_call: TRBD1; clone_size: many; cdr3_aa: CASSIRQGGTGELFF; cdr3_nt: TGTGCCAGCAGCATCCGACAGGGCGGAACCGGGGAGCTGTTTTTT
j_call: TRBJ2-2; v_call: TRBV7-9; d_call: NA; clone_size: NA; cdr3_aa: CATSVSAGELFF; cdr3_nt: TGTGCCACCAGCGTGAGCGCCGGGGAGCTGTTTTTT
j_call: TRBJ1-5; v_call: TRBV10-2; d_call: NA; clone_size: NA; cdr3_aa: CASSGQGGGNQPQHF; cdr3_nt: TGCGCCAGCAGCGGCCAGGGAGGAGGCAATCAGCCCCAGCATTTT
j_call: TRBJ1-1; v_call: TRBV12-3/TRBV12-4; d_call: NA; clone_size: many; cdr3_aa: CASSLWGVNTEAFF; cdr3_nt: TGTGCCAGCAGTTTATGGGGGGTGAACACTGAAGCTTTCTTT
j_call: TRBJ2-2; v_call: TRBV19; d_call: NA; clone_size: NA; cdr3_aa: CASSGRRVDTGELFF; cdr3_nt: TGTGCCAGTAGTGGCCGTAGGGTGGACACCGGGGAGCTGTTTTTT
j_call: TRBJ2-7; v_call: TRBV7-9; d_call: NA; clone_size: NA; cdr3_aa: CASSLAGTLRYSSYEQYF; cdr3_nt: TGTGCCAGCAGCTTAGCGGGGACGCTTAGGTATAGCTCCTACGAGCAGTACTTC
j_call: TRBJ2-7; v_call: TRBV19; d_call: NA; clone_size: many; cdr3_aa: CASSMGGNYEQYF; cdr3_nt: TGTGCCAGTAGTATGGGGGGTAACTACGAGCAGTACTTC
j_call: TRBJ1-3; v_call: TRBV2; d_call: NA; clone_size: NA; cdr3_aa: CASPLDSSGNTIYF; cdr3_nt: TGTGCCAGCCCCTTGGACAGCTCTGGAAACACCATATATTTT
j_call: TRBJ2-7; v_call: TRBV29-1; d_call: TRBD1; clone_size: NA; cdr3_aa: CSVDETGGSYEQYF; cdr3_nt: TGCAGCGTTGACGAGACAGGGGGCTCCTACGAGCAGTACTTC
j_call: TRBJ1-5; v_call: TRBV7-9; d_call: TRBD1; clone_size: many; cdr3_aa: CASTELRGQGLNQPQHF; cdr3_nt: TGTGCCAGCACTGAATTACGTGGACAGGGCCTGAATCAGCCCCAGCATTTT